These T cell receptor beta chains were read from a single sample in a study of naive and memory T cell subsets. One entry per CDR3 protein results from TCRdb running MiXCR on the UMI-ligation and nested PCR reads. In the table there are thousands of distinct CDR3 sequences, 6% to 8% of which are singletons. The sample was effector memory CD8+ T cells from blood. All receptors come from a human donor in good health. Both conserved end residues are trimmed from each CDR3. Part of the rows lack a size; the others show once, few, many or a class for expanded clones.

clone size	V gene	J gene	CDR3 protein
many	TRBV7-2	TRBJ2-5	ASSLPLGSMETQY
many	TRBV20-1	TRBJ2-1	SARDLAGESNEQF
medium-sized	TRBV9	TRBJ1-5	ASSVDGGGQPQH
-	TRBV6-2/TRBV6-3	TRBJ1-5	ASSYSGRGPEESNQPQH
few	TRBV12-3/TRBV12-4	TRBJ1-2	ASSLAGRGGYGYT
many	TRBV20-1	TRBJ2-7	SAREGLDFYEQY
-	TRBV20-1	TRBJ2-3	SAQSTEDWAGATDTQY
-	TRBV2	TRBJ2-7	ASIFSKEGIYEQY
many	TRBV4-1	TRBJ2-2	ASRLLAGGGAGELF
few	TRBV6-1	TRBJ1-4	ASSVGQGAEKLF
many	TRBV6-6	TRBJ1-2	ASSYYKDYGYT
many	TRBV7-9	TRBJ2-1	ASSFRGEGPYNEQF
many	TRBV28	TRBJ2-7	ASRFRDRGTYEQY
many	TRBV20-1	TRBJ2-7	SAWTGASYEQY
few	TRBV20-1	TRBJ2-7	SARARTSGRLGSYEQY
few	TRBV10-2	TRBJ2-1	ASSEDGGGKNEQF
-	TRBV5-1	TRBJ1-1	ASSWTGTNTEAF
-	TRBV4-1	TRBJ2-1	ASSHSQESSGTYNEQF
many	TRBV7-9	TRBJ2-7	ASSLSAGSPYEQY
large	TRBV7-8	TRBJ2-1	ASSPTSVGLAGLSSYNEQF
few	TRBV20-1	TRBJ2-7	SASYLAGDEQY
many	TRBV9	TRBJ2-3	ASSATHGRATDTQY
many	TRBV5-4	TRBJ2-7	ASSQSGTGDYEQY
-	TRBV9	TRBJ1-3	ASSVGQDSGNTIY
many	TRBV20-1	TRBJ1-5	SARDLASHSNQPQH
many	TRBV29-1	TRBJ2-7	SVVFPRGYEQY
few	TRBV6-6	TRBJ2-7	ASSYGTSGNEQY
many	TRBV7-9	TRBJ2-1	ASSKPRGGEPYNEQF
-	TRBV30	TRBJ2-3	AWSVATSDTQY
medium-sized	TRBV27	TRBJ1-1	ASTLAGRDTEAF
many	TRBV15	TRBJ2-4	ATSTPLRDSKNIQY
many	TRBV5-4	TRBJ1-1	ASSSRDGNEAF
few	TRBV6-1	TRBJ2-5	ASSPWGGRGETQY
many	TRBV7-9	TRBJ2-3	ASSSSETLSTDTQY
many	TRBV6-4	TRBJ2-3	ASSDSPSGSADTQY
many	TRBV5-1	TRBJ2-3	ASSLAPGLAGDTQY
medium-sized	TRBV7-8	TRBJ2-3	ASRDTQGPSGSQY